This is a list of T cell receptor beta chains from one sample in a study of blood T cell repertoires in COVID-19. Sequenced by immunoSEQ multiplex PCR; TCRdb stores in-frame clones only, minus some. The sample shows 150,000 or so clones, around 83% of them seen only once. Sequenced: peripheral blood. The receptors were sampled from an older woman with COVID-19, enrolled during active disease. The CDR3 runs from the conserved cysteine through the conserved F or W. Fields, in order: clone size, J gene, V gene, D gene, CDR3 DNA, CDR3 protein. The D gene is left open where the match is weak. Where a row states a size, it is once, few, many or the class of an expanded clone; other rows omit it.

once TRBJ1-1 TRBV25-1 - TGTGCCAGCATAAATCCGGGGAACACTGAAGCTTTCTTT CASINPGNTEAFF
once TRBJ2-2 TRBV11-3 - TGTGCCAGCAGCTTAAGCGCGAACACCGGGGAGCTGTTTTTT CASSLSANTGELFF
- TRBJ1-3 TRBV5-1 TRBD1 TGCGCCAGCAGCTTGGCCGGTGCCGGGACAGGGGTACACACCATATATTTT CASSLAGAGTGVHTIYF
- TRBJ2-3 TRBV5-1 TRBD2 TGCGCCAGCAGCTTGGTAGCTAGCGGGGGTCAGGGGGCGCAGTATTTT CASSLVASGGQGAQYF
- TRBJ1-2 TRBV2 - TGTGCCAGCAGCCGGGACTGGAGTGGCTACACCTTC CASSRDWSGYTF
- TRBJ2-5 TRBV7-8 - TGTGCCAGCAGCTTAGACGGGGGATTGGGGGGGCAGACCCAGTACTTC CASSLDGGLGGQTQYF
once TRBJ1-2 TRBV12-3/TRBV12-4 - TGTGCCAGCAGTCCGGGGAAGGCTGGCTACACCTTC CASSPGKAGYTF
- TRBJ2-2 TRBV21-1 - TGTGCCAGCACCCGGACACAAAGGGGCACCGGGGAGCTGTTTTTT CASTRTQRGTGELFF
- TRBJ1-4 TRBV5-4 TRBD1 TGTGCCAGCAGCCAAACAGGGGATGATGCTAATGAAAAACTGTTTTTT CASSQTGDDANEKLFF
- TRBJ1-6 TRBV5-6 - TGTGCCAGCAGCTCGGCCGGGGGGATGCAGAATTCACCCCTCCACTTT CASSSAGGMQNSPLHF
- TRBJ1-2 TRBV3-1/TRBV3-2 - TGTGCCAGCAGCACAAGGGGCGATCCCATACTTGGCTACACCTTC CASSTRGDPILGYTF
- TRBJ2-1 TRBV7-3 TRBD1 TGTGCCAGCAGCTTAGCTCCGGGACAGGGTTTTAATGAGCAGTTCTTC CASSLAPGQGFNEQFF
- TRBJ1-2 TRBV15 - TGTGCCACCAAGCAGGAAATGTGGTATGGCTACACCTTC CATKQEMWYGYTF
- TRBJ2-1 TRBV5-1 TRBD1 TGCGCCAGCAGCTTGGTGGACAGGGGATACAATGAGCAGTTCTTC CASSLVDRGYNEQFF
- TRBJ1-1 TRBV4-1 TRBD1 TGCGCCAGCAGCCTTAGAGCCGGGACAGGGGGCGGAAACACTGAAGCTTTCTTT CASSLRAGTGGGNTEAFF
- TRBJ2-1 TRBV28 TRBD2 TGTGCCAGCAGTCATAGCGGGAGGGTGGGCAATGAGCAGTTCTTC CASSHSGRVGNEQFF
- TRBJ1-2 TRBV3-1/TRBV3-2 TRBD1 TGTGCCAGCAGCCAAGATACCCGACAGGGCCGTGGCTACACCTTC CASSQDTRQGRGYTF
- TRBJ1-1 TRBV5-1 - TGCGCCAGCAGGGGAGGGACGGGGAGGACTGAAGCTTTCTTT CASRGGTGRTEAFF
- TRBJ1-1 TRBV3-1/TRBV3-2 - TGTGCCAGCAGCCGGACAGAAAACACTGAAGCTTTCTTT CASSRTENTEAFF
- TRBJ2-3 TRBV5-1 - TGCGCCAGCAGCTCCTTAAGCACAGATACGCAGTATTTT CASSSLSTDTQYF
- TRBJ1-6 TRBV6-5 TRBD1 TGTGCCAGCAACCCCGGGACAGCGGGGGACGGGCCCCTCCACTTT CASNPGTAGDGPLHF
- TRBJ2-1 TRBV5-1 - TGCGCCAGCAGCTTGGGGCCGCAACGAGGGATCTACAATGAGCAGTTCTTC CASSLGPQRGIYNEQFF
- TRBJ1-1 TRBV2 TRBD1 TGTGCCAGCAGTCCTGACAGGGGATTTACTGAAGCTTTCTTT CASSPDRGFTEAFF
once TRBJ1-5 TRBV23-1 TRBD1 TGCGCCAGCAGTCCGGGACAGCTCAATCAGCCCCAGCATTTT CASSPGQLNQPQHF
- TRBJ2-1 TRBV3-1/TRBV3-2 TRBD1 TGTGCCAGCAGCCAACTTAGGGGGCTAAATGAGCAGTTCTTC CASSQLRGLNEQFF
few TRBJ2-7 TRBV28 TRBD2 TGTGCCAGCAGACGGACTAGCGGGCCCTCCTCCTACGAGCAGTACTTC CASRRTSGPSSYEQYF
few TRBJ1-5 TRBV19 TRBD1 TGTGCCAGTACCTCAGGGACAGACAGCAATCAGCCCCAGCATTTT CASTSGTDSNQPQHF
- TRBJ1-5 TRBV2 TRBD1 TGTGCCAGCAGATCGGACAGGGCGGGCAATCAGCCCCAGCATTTT CASRSDRAGNQPQHF
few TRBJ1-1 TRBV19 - TGTGCCAGTAGTATAGCGGGACTGAAGATGAACACTGAAGCTTTCTTT CASSIAGLKMNTEAFF
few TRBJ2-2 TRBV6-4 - TGTGCCAGCAGTGAGAGGGACACCGGGGAGCTGTTTTTT CASSERDTGELFF
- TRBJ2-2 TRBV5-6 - TGTGCCAGCAGCTCCATCGGGGGGCCAGGCGGGGAGCTGTTTTTT CASSSIGGPGGELFF
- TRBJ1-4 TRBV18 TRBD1 TGTGCCAGCTCTCCCGGGACAGGTCGGGAAAAACTGTTTTTT CASSPGTGREKLFF
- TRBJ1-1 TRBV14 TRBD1 TGTGCCAGCAGCAAACCGACAGGGTTTGTCACTGAAGCTTTCTTT CASSKPTGFVTEAFF
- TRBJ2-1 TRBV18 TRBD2 TGTGCCACCCTTAGGACTAGCGGGAGTCCGTACAATGAGCAGTTCTTC CATLRTSGSPYNEQFF
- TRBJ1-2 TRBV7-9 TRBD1 TGTGCCAGCAGCGTCACCCGACAGGGGGCGAGAGGCTACACCTTC CASSVTRQGARGYTF
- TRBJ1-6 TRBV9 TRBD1 TGTGCCAGCAGCCCCTTAGACAGGGGCGACTATAATTCACCCCTCCACTTT CASSPLDRGDYNSPLHF
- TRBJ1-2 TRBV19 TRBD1 TGTGCCAGTAGTTCGGGACAGGGGGCCGGCGGCTACACCTTC CASSSGQGAGGYTF
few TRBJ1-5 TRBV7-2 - TGTGCCAGCAGCAACATACAGGGCGGTAATCAGCCCCAGCATTTT CASSNIQGGNQPQHF
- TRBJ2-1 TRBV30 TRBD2 TGTGCCTGGAGTCCCTCTAAACTAGCGGGGGTGGAGCAGTTCTTC CAWSPSKLAGVEQFF
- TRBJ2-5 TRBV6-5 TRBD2 TGTGCCAGCAGGGCGGGACTAGCGGGAGAGACCCAGTACTTC CASRAGLAGETQYF
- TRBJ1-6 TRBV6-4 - TGTGCCAGCAGTGAGGGGGGGGGTAATTCACCCCTCCACTTT CASSEGGGNSPLHF
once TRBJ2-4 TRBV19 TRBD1 TGTGCCAGTAGTAATCGACAGGGGGCAACCAAAAACATTCAGTACTTC CASSNRQGATKNIQYF
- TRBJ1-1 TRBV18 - TGTGCCAGCTCAACAGTCACAACGACTGAAGCTTTCTTT CASSTVTTTEAFF
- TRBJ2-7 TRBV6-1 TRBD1 TGTGCCAGCAGTGAAGCGCTTCGGACAGGGAACTCCTACGAGCAGTACTTC CASSEALRTGNSYEQYF
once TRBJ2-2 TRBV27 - TGTGCCAGCAGTCCATTGGACAGCACCGGGGAGCTGTTTTTT CASSPLDSTGELFF
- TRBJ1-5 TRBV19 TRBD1 TGTGCCAGTAGTAAGGGACAGGGATCGGGCAATCAGCCCCAGCATTTT CASSKGQGSGNQPQHF
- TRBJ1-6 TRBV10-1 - TGCGCCAGCAGTGACAGGAATTCACCCCTCCACTTT CASSDRNSPLHF
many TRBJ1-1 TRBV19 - TGTGCCAGTATCCTGGGCGCAAACACTGAAGCTTTCTTT CASILGANTEAFF
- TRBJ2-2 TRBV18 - TGTGCCAGCTCACCACAAGGGGGACACACCGGGGAGCTGTTTTTT CASSPQGGHTGELFF
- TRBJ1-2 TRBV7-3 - TGTGCCAGCAGTTCAAACCCCGGGACATATGGCTACACCTTC CASSSNPGTYGYTF
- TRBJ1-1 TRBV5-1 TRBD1 TGCGCCAGCAGCTTAGGTTATACAGGGGGTGGTAGCACTGAAGCTTTCTTT CASSLGYTGGGSTEAFF
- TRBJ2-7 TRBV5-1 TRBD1 TGCGCCAGCAGAACCGGGACAGGGGTCTCCTACGAGCAGTACTTC CASRTGTGVSYEQYF
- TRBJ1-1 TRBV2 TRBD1 TGTGCCAGCAGCGACTCCTGGGACAGAACAAGTACTGAAGCTTTCTTT CASSDSWDRTSTEAFF